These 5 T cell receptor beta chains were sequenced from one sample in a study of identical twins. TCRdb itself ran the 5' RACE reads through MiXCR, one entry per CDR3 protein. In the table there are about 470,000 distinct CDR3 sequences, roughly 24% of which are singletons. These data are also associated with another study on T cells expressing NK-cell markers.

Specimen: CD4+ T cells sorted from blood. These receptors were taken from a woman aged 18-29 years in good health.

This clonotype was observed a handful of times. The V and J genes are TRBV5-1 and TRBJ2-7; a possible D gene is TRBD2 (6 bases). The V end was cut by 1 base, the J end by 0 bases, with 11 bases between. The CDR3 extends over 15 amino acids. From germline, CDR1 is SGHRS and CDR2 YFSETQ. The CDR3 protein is CASSLRAGSSYEQYF. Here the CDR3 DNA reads TGCGCCAGCAGCTTGAGGGCGGGGAGCTCCTACGAGCAGTACTTC.

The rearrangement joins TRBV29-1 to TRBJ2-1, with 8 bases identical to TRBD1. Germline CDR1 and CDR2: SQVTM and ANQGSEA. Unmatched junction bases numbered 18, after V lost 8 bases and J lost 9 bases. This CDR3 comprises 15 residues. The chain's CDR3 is CSLRIVTGGRGEQFF. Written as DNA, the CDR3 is TGCAGCCTCCGTATCGTAACAGGGGGTCGAGGTGAGCAGTTCTTC.

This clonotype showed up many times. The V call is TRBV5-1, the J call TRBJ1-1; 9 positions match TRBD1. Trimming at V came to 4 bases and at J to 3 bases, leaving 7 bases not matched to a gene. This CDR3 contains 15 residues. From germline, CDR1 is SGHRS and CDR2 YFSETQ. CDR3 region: CASSPGGQGHTEAFF. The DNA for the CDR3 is TGCGCCAGCAGCCCAGGGGGACAGGGTCACACTGAAGCTTTCTTT.

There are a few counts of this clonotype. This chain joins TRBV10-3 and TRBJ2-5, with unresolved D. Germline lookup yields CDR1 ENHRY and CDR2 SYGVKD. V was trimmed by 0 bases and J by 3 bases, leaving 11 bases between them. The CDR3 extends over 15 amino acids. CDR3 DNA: TGTGCCATCAGTGAGTCGTATGCGGCGGAAGAGACCCAGTACTTC. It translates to CAISESYAAEETQYF.

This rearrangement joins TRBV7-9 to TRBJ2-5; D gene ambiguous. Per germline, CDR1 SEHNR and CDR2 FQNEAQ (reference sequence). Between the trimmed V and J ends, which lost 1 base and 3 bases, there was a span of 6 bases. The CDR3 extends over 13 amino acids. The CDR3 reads CASSLGPEETQYF. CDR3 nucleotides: TGTGCCAGCAGCTTAGGTCCGGAAGAGACCCAGTACTTC.